A single sample gave rise to the 24 T cell receptor beta chains below, sequenced in a study of blood T cell repertoires in COVID-19 (dated by TCRdb to the early 2020s). To prepare the library, the immunoSEQ multiplex PCR assay was applied. TCRdb's version of the immuneACCESS table is confined to in-frame rearrangements and falls short of the full clone set. An unresolved V gene accounts for under half of the shortfall where checked; the remainder is of unknown origin. For this sample the table gives about 180,000 clones, of which 80% to 90% were detected only once. Less than 2% of the sample rests with the top ten. Sequenced: peripheral blood. These receptors were obtained from a man aged 18 to 35 who had recovered from COVID-19.

In this sample, this clone turned up once. V usage is TRBV6-1 and J usage is TRBJ1-5; D remains ambiguous. This CDR3 region has 13 residues. The V end was cut by 5 bases, the J end by 5 bases, with 10 bases between. Looked up from germline, CDR1 is MNHNS and CDR2 is SASEGT. CDR3 in DNA: TGTGCCAGCAGTCCACGAGATTATCAGCCCCAGCATTTT. Its protein product is CASSPRDYQPQHF.

The V and J genes are TRBV5-1 and TRBJ1-1; a possible D gene is TRBD1 (5 bases). CDR1 is SGHRS and CDR2 is YFSETQ in the germline V gene. V lost 3 bases to trimming and J lost 3 bases, with 15 bases between them. The CDR3 length is 15 residues. CDR3 residues: CASSSAGQSYTEAFF. The CDR3 nucleotides are TGCGCCAGCAGCTCAGCCGGACAATCCTACACTGAAGCTTTCTTT. Filled out from reference TRBV5-1 and TRBJ1-1, the complete variable domain reads KAGVTQTPRYLIKTRGQQVTLSCSPISGHRSVSWYQQTPGQGLQFLFEYFSETQRNKGNFPGRFSGRQFSNSRSEMNVSTLELGDSALYLCASSSAGQSYTEAFFGQGTRLTVV.

This clone was counted between two and nine times. The chain carries TRBV25-1 and TRBJ1-5; D is possibly TRBD1 (6 bases). Trimming shortened V by 6 bases and J by 4 bases, and 13 bases separated the two germline ends. CDR3 length equals 14 residues. Germline V gene data show CDR1 as MGHDK and CDR2 as SYGVNS. CDR3 residues: CASSTPGQNQPQHF. CDR3 sequence (DNA): TGTGCCAGCAGCACACCGGGACAAAATCAGCCCCAGCATTTT.

The sample holds one count of this clone. It is unclear where the CDR3 begins or ends on the DNA, so no DNA is shown, and the CDR3 is as TCRdb lists it. This chain links TRBV12-5 with TRBJ1-1. Germline V gene data show CDR1 as LGHNT and CDR2 as FRNRAP. The CDR3 is 11 residues long, counting both termini. CDR3 loop: CASGLEREAFF.

The chain carries TRBV11-2 and TRBJ2-7, with D possibly matching TRBD2 (5 bases). V was clipped by 1 base and J by 6 bases, with 13 bases between them. The CDR3 loop spans 14 amino acids. Germline V gives CDR1 SGHAT, CDR2 FQNNGV. The CDR3 DNA reads TGTGCCAGCAGCTTAGCTACTAGATCCGTCGAGCAGTACTTC. This gives the protein CASSLATRSVEQYF.

The J gene is TRBJ1-2, the V gene TRBV13; 8 bases are a match to TRBD1. The CDR3 totals 16 residues. Germline loops: CDR1 PRHDT, CDR2 FYEKMQ (reference sequence). V trimming: 0 bases; J trimming: 8 bases; junction bases outside the gene matches: 11. The CDR3 loop is CASSLGRTGSKGGYTF. CDR3 DNA: TGTGCCAGCAGCTTAGGCCGGACAGGGTCAAAGGGGGGCTACACCTTC.

This clone was seen just once. The V call is TRBV7-8, the J call TRBJ1-2; unclear D gene. CDR3 length: 13 residues. Trimming took 2 bases from V and 2 from J, leaving 6 bases between them. Germline V gene sequence: CDR1 SGHVS, CDR2 FQNEAQ. The CDR3 loop reads CASSLNQNYGYTF. The CDR3 nucleotides read TGTGCCAGCAGCTTAAACCAGAACTATGGCTACACCTTC.

This clone came up once. The V gene is TRBV2, the J gene TRBJ2-3, with 12 positions matching TRBD2. This CDR3 has 15 amino acids. V shed 8 bases and J 5 bases; nucleotides not matched to a gene: 8. Germline-derived CDR1 and CDR2 are SNHLY and FYNNEI. The CDR3 nucleotides read TGTGCCAGCGTCAGACTAGCGGGAGTAGGAGATACGCAGTATTTT. Translation gives CASVRLAGVGDTQYF.

The chain employs TRBV19 and TRBJ2-3; TRBD1 matches at 9 bases. CDR3 size: 15 residues. In germline, CDR1 is LNHDA, CDR2 SQIVND (reference sequence). Losses at the gene ends were 1 base for V and 5 bases for J; bases not matched to a gene: 4. The CDR3 spells CASSIGGTGKDTQYF. The CDR3 bases are TGTGCCAGTAGTATAGGGGGGACAGGGAAAGATACGCAGTATTTT.

The CDR3 DNA follows: TGTGCCAGTAGTTGGGGCCAGTCTGGAAACACCATATATTTT. It yields the protein CASSWGQSGNTIYF. This chain uses TRBV19 with TRBJ1-3; D is possibly TRBD1 (5 bases). This CDR3 is built from 14 residues. Germline assignment: CDR1 LNHDA and CDR2 SQIVND (reference sequence). The V gene lost 5 bases and the J gene lost 1 base, with 9 bases spanning the gap.

This chain connects TRBV4-3 to TRBJ2-1, with 8 bases that match TRBD1. V dropped 0 bases and J dropped 10; count of bases not matched to a gene: 8. This CDR3 has 15 residues. From germline, CDR1 is LGHNA and CDR2 YSLEER. This CDR3 is CASSQDWTGPWEQFF. The CDR3 DNA follows: TGCGCCAGCAGCCAAGATTGGACAGGGCCCTGGGAGCAGTTCTTC.

The chain recombines TRBV6-2 or TRBV6-3 with TRBJ1-2; no firm D call. The germline V gene has CDR1 MNHEY and CDR2 SVGEGT. Trimming took 2 bases from V and 1 from J, leaving 11 bases between them. The CDR3 has 15 amino acids. Here the CDR3 reads CASSYTPVFNYGYTF. The DNA of the CDR3 is TGTGCCAGCAGTTACACGCCGGTTTTTAACTATGGCTACACCTTC.

The V gene is TRBV7-9, the J gene TRBJ1-1; tentatively, D is TRBD1 (5 bases). Germline lookup yields CDR1 SEHNR and CDR2 FQNEAQ (reference sequence). The length of the CDR3 is 16 residues. V was trimmed by 3 bases and J by 1 base, leaving 15 bases between them. This CDR3 reads CASSFRIPTENTEAFF. CDR3 DNA sequence: TGTGCCAGCAGCTTCCGCATCCCGACAGAGAACACTGAAGCTTTCTTT. Looking up the rest from reference TRBV7-9 and TRBJ1-1 gives the full variable domain: DTGVSQNPRHKITKRGQNVTFRCDPISEHNRLYWYRQTLGQGPEFLTYFQNEAQLEKSRLLSDRFSAERPKGSFSTLEIQRTEQGDSAMYLCASSFRIPTENTEAFFGQGTRLTVV.

The chain recombines TRBV27 with TRBJ2-7, with 8 positions matching TRBD2. The CDR3 has 13 residues. V trimming: 3 bases; J trimming: 4 bases; junction bases outside the gene matches: 2. Germline V gene data show CDR1 as MNHEY and CDR2 as SMNVEV (reference sequence). The CDR3 sequence: CASSLSGSYEQYF. The CDR3 region has the DNA TGTGCCAGCAGTTTGAGCGGGAGTTACGAGCAGTACTTC.

This clone was counted a few times. The chain employs TRBV4-1 and TRBJ1-6, with 8 nucleotides matching TRBD1. Germline CDR1 is MGHRA and CDR2 is YSYEKL. CDR3 length equals 14 residues. V was pared by 1 base and J by 7 bases, with 0 bases of the junction left unmatched. The CDR3, as DNA: TGCGCCAGCAGCCAAGGGACAGGGAATTCACCCCTCCACTTT. Its translation is CASSQGTGNSPLHF.

The chain recombines TRBV19 with TRBJ2-4, with TRBD2 matching 15 bases. The length of the CDR3 is 15 residues. Germline V gene data show CDR1 as LNHDA and CDR2 as SQIVND (reference sequence). V lost 7 bases, J lost 11 bases, and 9 bases stayed unmatched. This chain's CDR3 is CASTKGLAGGEVQYF. DNA for the CDR3: TGTGCCAGTACCAAGGGACTAGCGGGAGGCGAGGTTCAGTACTTC. Combining the CDR3 with reference TRBV19 and TRBJ2-4 gives the whole variable domain DGGITQSPKYLFRKEGQNVTLSCEQNLNHDAMYWYRQDPGQGLRLIYYSQIVNDFQKGDIAEGYSVSREKKESFPLTVTSAQKNPTAFYLCASTKGLAGGEVQYFGAGTRLSVL.

The chain uses TRBV7-8 and TRBJ2-7; 7 nucleotides agree with TRBD1. The CDR3 runs to 13 residues. From germline, CDR1 is SGHVS and CDR2 FQNEAQ. V lost 0 bases, J lost 4 bases, and 0 bases stayed unmatched. The CDR3 region is CASSLATGYEQYF. The CDR3 nucleotides read TGTGCCAGCAGCTTAGCGACAGGGTACGAGCAGTACTTC.

The chain is built from TRBV11-1 and TRBJ1-1; D is unclear. Trimming took 5 bases from V and 4 from J, leaving 11 bases between them. The CDR3 sequence is 13 residues long. Germline values: CDR1 SGHAT, CDR2 FQDESV (reference sequence). The CDR3 region is CASSLVGPTEAFF. CDR3 nucleotides: TGTGCCAGCAGCCTTGTTGGGCCCACTGAAGCTTTCTTT.

This chain connects TRBV13 to TRBJ1-4; 7 bases are shared with TRBD1. The J segment lost 4 bases and the V segment lost 0 bases, leaving 5 bases of the junction unmatched. Per germline, CDR1 PRHDT and CDR2 FYEKMQ (reference sequence). This CDR3 spans 16 amino acids. The CDR3 nucleotides read TGTGCCAGCAGCTTAGGCCTCGGACAGGATAATGAAAAACTGTTTTTT. Translating gives CASSLGLGQDNEKLFF.

This clone was picked up a small number of times. CDR3 sequence (DNA): TGTGCCAGCAGCCTACTATACTACGGACAGCGAGAGACCCAGTACTTC. Amino acids: CASSLLYYGQRETQYF. The chain combines TRBV5-6 with TRBJ2-5, with a weak D call TRBD1 (6 bases). V gave up 4 bases and J gave up 4 bases, with 20 bases separating them. Germline CDR1 and CDR2: SGHDT and YYEEEE. This CDR3 has 16 amino acids.

The CDR3 bases are TGTGCCAGTAGATCGGGGTCAATGTACGAGCAGTACTTC. Translated, it gives CASRSGSMYEQYF. The chain uses TRBV19 and TRBJ2-7; D is perhaps TRBD2 (5 bases). Germline lookup yields CDR1 LNHDA and CDR2 SQIVND (reference sequence). This CDR3 is 13 amino acids long. Between the trimmed V and J ends, which lost 6 bases and 4 bases, there was a span of 13 bases.

The chain combines TRBV5-1 with TRBJ2-3; a weak D match, TRBD2 (6 bases). Germline lookup yields CDR1 SGHRS and CDR2 YFSETQ. This CDR3 contains 14 residues. V was trimmed by 5 bases and J by 3 bases, leaving 13 bases between them. The CDR3 loop is CASSSGVGTDTQYF. As DNA, the CDR3 is TGCGCCAGCAGTTCGGGAGTTGGTACAGATACGCAGTATTTT. The full variable domain, in which reference TRBV5-1 and TRBJ2-3 provide the parts outside the CDR3, is KAGVTQTPRYLIKTRGQQVTLSCSPISGHRSVSWYQQTPGQGLQFLFEYFSETQRNKGNFPGRFSGRQFSNSRSEMNVSTLELGDSALYLCASSSGVGTDTQYFGPGTRLTVL.

The chain carries TRBV5-1 and TRBJ2-5; tentatively, D is TRBD1 (5 bases). This CDR3 has 15 amino acids. The germline CDR1 and CDR2 sequences are SGHRS and YFSETQ. V was trimmed by 4 bases and J by 4 bases, leaving 17 bases between them. The CDR3 region is CASSGTGGSSETQYF. The CDR3 region has the DNA TGCGCCAGCAGCGGAACAGGTGGGTCTTCAGAGACCCAGTACTTC.

The chain carries TRBV5-1 and TRBJ1-1, with 11 bases that match TRBD1. The CDR3 totals 15 residues. The junction had 6 bases not matched to a gene; V was cut back by 1 base and J by 7 bases. Germline V lookup: CDR1 SGHRS, CDR2 YFSETQ. The CDR3 coding sequence is TGCGCCAGCAGCTTGATGGGACAGGGGGGCGGTGAAGCTTTCTTT. Encoded protein: CASSLMGQGGGEAFF.